The 10 T cell receptor beta chains given below trace back to one sample, sequenced in a study of brain metastases from non-small cell lung cancer. Sequencing was performed with immunoSEQ multiplex PCR; in TCRdb, only in-frame clones are kept and a portion is missing. In the table there are over a thousand clones, around 81% of which are singletons. Sequencing used tumor-adjacent normal tissue. These receptors originate from a donor at least 40 years old with non-small cell lung cancer.

The chain couples TRBV4-1 to TRBJ1-4; 8 positions agree with TRBD1. Germline-derived CDR1 and CDR2 are MGHRA and YSYEKL. V was pared by 0 bases and J by 7 bases, with 4 bases of the junction left unmatched. The CDR3 is 15 residues long. The CDR3 spells CASSQEKDRAEKLFF. The CDR3 coding sequence is TGCGCCAGCAGCCAAGAAAAGGACAGGGCTGAAAAACTGTTTTTT.

As to this clone: Compared with germline, one end of the junction differs, possibly owing to a read error. This chain joins TRBV4-1 and TRBJ2-3, with a possible D match to TRBD1 (6 bases). The CDR3 runs to 14 residues. Germline lookup yields CDR1 MGHRA and CDR2 YSYEKL. CDR3 DNA sequence: TGCGCCAACAGCCCACCGGACAGAGCAGATACGCAGTATTTT. It specifies CANSPPDRADTQYF.

The chain employs TRBV7-9 and TRBJ2-7, with TRBD2 matching over 11 bases. The CDR3 extends over 19 amino acids. The V segment lost 4 bases and the J segment 4 bases; nucleotides outside the gene matches: 18. Per the germline V gene, CDR1 is SEHNR and CDR2 is FQNEAQ (reference sequence). The CDR3 DNA sequence: TGTGCCAGCAGCTCCCCAGAACTAGCGGGAGTACAGCCGTCGTACGAGCAGTACTTC. Residues: CASSSPELAGVQPSYEQYF. Variable domain in full (rest from reference TRBV7-9 and TRBJ2-7): DTGVSQNPRHKITKRGQNVTFRCDPISEHNRLYWYRQTLGQGPEFLTYFQNEAQLEKSRLLSDRFSAERPKGSFSTLEIQRTEQGDSAMYLCASSSPELAGVQPSYEQYFGPGTRLTVT.

The chain is built from TRBV7-9 and TRBJ2-1, with D tentatively TRBD2 (5 bases). Trimming left V 5 bases short and J 12 bases short, with 8 bases between. The CDR3 runs 10 residues. Germline V CDR1 and CDR2: SEHNR, FQNEAQ (reference sequence). The chain's CDR3 is CASSGTRQFF. The CDR3 nucleotides read TGTGCCAGCAGCGGCACTAGGCAGTTCTTC.

The genes are TRBV5-1 and TRBJ2-5; 8 bases agree with TRBD2. V lost 4 bases and J lost 4; bases outside the gene matches: 12. The CDR3 has 16 amino acids. Germline CDR1 is SGHRS and CDR2 is YFSETQ. CDR3 nucleotides: TGCGCCAGCAGCGGCACCAACGCGGGAGGTTCAGAGACCCAGTACTTC. Translated, it gives CASSGTNAGGSETQYF.

The chain employs TRBV5-1 and TRBJ2-1; 12 bases are shared with TRBD1. With V trimmed by 3 bases and J by 8 bases, 6 bases remained unmatched. Germline-derived CDR1 and CDR2 are SGHRS and YFSETQ. This CDR3 contains 15 residues. The chain's CDR3 is CASSSGTGGFDEQFF. In DNA, the CDR3 is TGCGCCAGCAGCTCCGGGACAGGGGGCTTCGATGAGCAGTTCTTC.

A remark on this clone: Compared with germline, one end of the junction differs, possibly owing to a read error. The rearrangement uses TRBV19 and TRBJ2-7, with D hard to call. The length of the CDR3 is 13 residues. Germline assignment: CDR1 LNHDA and CDR2 SQIVND (reference sequence). CDR3 coding DNA: TGTACCAGTAGTACCCAAAATCGAGAGGAGCAGTACTTC. Residues: CTSSTQNREEQYF.

The chain combines TRBV9 with TRBJ1-3; D gene unclear. Germline CDR1 SGDLS, CDR2 YYNGEE. Trimming removed 3 bases at V and 3 bases at J, with 7 bases between. This CDR3 is built from 13 residues. DNA for the CDR3: TGTGCCAGCAGCGGTACAATTGGAAACACCATATATTTT. Its translation: CASSGTIGNTIYF.

This sequence joins TRBV19 and TRBJ1-5; 8 positions agree with TRBD1. Unmatched junction bases numbered 7, after V lost 4 bases and J lost 5 bases. CDR1 and CDR2 (germline): LNHDA, SQIVND (reference sequence). CDR3 length: 15 amino acids. The CDR3 region is CASSTTGEGYQPQHF. The CDR3 DNA sequence: TGTGCCAGTAGTACGACAGGGGAGGGTTATCAGCCCCAGCATTTT.

This clone appeared a single time. The chain carries TRBV7-8 and TRBJ1-5; TRBD1 aligns across 7 bases. CDR1 SGHVS and CDR2 FQNEAQ come from the germline V gene. This CDR3 has 13 amino acids. Germline trimming cut 5 bases from V and 6 bases from J; bases unmatched to any gene: 4. CDR3 residues: CASSRRGSQPQHF. DNA of the CDR3: TGTGCCAGCAGCCGCAGGGGGAGTCAGCCCCAGCATTTT.